This TCR beta chain was identified in a study of blood T cells in healthy people across ages. The V segment lost 3 bases and the J segment 15 bases; nucleotides outside the gene matches: 9. Germline V gene data show CDR1 as MRHNA and CDR2 as SNTAGT. This CDR3 region has 13 residues. Primers used in a second PCR of roughly 6 to 11 cycles were a sample-barcoded 5' primer and a J-beta primer mix. TCRdb re-analysed the 5' RACE reads in MiXCR, keeping a single row per CDR3 protein. Of about 670,000 distinct CDR3 sequences listed, more than 45% are singletons. Isolated per sample were at least 6 million PBMCs. Study conclusions and caveats: PBMC samples, being unsorted, prevented any conclusive comparison of naive and antigen-experienced cells. Naive T cell percentage strongly correlated with TCR beta diversity.

This clonotype came up once. Its antigen remains unknown. V is TRBV6-4 and J is TRBJ2-4; 9 nucleotides match TRBD1. This clonotype originated in an elderly woman in good health. Material: blood. The CDR3 sequence is CASSEGQGYERYF. In DNA form, the CDR3 reads TGTGCCAGCAGTGAGGGACAGGGTTACGAGCGGTACTTC.